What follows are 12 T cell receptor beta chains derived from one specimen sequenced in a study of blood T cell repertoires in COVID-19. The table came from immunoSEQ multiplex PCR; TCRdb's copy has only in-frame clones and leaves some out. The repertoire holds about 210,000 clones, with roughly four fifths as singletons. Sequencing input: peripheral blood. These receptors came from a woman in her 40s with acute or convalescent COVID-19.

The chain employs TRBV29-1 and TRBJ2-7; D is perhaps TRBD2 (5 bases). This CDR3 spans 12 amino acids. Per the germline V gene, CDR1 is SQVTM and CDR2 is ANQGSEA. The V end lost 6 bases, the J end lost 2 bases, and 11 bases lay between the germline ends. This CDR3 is CSVWTLPYEQYF. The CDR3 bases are TGCAGCGTCTGGACTCTCCCCTACGAGCAGTACTTC.

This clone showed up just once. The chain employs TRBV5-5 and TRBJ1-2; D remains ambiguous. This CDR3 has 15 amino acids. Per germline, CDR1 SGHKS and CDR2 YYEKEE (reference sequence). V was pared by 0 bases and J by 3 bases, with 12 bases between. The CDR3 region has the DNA TGTGCCAGCAGCTTGGAAGGACGGGGATACTATGGCTACACCTTC. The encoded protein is CASSLEGRGYYGYTF.

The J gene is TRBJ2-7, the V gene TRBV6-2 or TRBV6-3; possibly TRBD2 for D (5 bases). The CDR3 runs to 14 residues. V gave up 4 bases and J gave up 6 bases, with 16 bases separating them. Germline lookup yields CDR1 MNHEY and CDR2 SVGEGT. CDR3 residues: CASSSLRELGEQYF. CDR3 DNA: TGTGCCAGCAGTTCCCTGAGGGAGTTGGGCGAGCAGTACTTC.

Here the CDR3 reads CSVGELARGDTQYF. The CDR3 DNA follows: TGCAGCGTTGGGGAATTAGCGCGAGGGGATACGCAGTATTTT. The chain links TRBV29-1 to TRBJ2-3, with D perhaps TRBD2 (5 bases). V was shortened by 4 bases and J by 6 bases, with 17 bases between the two germline ends. This CDR3 comprises 14 residues. Germline CDR1 SQVTM, CDR2 ANQGSEA.

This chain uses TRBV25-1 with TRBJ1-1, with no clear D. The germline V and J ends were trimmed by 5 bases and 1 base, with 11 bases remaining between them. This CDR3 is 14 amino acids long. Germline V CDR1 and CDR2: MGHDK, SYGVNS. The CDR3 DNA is TGTGCCAGCAGTAACCGGGGAGGGAACACTGAAGCTTTCTTT. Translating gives CASSNRGGNTEAFF.

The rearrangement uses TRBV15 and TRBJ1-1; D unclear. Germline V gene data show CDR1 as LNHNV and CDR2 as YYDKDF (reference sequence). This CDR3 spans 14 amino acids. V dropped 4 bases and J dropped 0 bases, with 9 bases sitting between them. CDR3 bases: TGTGCCACCAGCAAGGAGGGTTTGAACACTGAAGCTTTCTTT. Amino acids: CATSKEGLNTEAFF. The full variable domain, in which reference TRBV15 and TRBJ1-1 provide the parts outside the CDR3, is DAMVIQNPRYQVTQFGKPVTLSCSQTLNHNVMYWYQQKSSQAPKLLFHYYDKDFNNEADTPDNFQSRRPNTSFCFLDIRSPGLGDTAMYLCATSKEGLNTEAFFGQGTRLTVV.

The CDR3 DNA reads as TGTGCCAGCACTCAGCTGACAAAAACCTATCAGCCCCAGCATTTT. Amino acids: CASTQLTKTYQPQHF. This rearrangement joins TRBV6-5 to TRBJ1-5; no reliable D call. The CDR3 sequence is 15 residues long. Germline V gene data show CDR1 as MNHEY and CDR2 as SVGAGI. Trimming left V 7 bases short and J 5 bases short, with 18 bases between.

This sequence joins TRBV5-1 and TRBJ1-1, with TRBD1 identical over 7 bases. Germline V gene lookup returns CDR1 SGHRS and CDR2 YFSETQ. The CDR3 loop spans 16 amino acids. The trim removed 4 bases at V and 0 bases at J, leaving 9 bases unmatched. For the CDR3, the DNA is TGCGCCAGCAGCCCCGGGAGGGGGCCGTTGAACACTGAAGCTTTCTTT. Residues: CASSPGRGPLNTEAFF.

The DNA for the CDR3 is TGTGCCACCAGTGATCCCACGAGGGGGTGGACCGGGGAGCTGTTTTTT. Encoded protein: CATSDPTRGWTGELFF. The rearrangement joins TRBV24-1 to TRBJ2-2; a possible D gene is TRBD1 (6 bases). The germline V gene has CDR1 KGHDR and CDR2 SFDVKD. CDR3 length: 16 amino acids. The V gene lost 3 bases and the J gene lost 5 bases, with 15 bases spanning the gap.

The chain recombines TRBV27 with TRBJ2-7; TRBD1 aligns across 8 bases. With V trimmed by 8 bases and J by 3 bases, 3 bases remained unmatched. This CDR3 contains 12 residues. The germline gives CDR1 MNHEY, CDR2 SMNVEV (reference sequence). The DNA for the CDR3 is TGTGCCAGCCGGGACAGGTACTACGAGCAGTACTTC. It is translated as CASRDRYYEQYF.

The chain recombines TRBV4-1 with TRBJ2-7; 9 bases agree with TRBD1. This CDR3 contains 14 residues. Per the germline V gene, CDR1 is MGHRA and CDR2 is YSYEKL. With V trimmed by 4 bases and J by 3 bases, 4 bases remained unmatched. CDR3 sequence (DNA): TGCGCCAGCAGCCTTCGGACAGGGGACTACGAGCAGTACTTC. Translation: CASSLRTGDYEQYF.

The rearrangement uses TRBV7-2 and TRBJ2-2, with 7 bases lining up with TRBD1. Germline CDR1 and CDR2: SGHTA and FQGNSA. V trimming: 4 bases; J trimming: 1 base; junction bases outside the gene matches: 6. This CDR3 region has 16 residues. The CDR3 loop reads CASSSKQGWNTGELFF. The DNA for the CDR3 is TGTGCCAGCAGCTCAAAACAGGGGTGGAACACCGGGGAGCTGTTTTTT.